This T cell receptor beta chain emerged from a study of vaccination and CD4 T cells after COVID-19. Study summary: Participants were given two doses of BNT162b2 or mRNA-1273 vaccine. The authors gave control cultures a CEFX pool, an HIV-1 Nef pool, or no peptide.

Sample treatment: approximately 11-day PBMC culture with coronavirus spike peptide pools or control peptides (ViraFEST assay). ViraFEST sequenced TCRs after peptide-pool expansion of antigen-specific T cells. In regard to this clonotype: The antigen remains unidentified.

Researchers used the Oncomine TCR Beta short-read assay to sequence DNA from cultured CD4+ T cells. Each CDR3 protein gets one entry after TCRdb re-called the PCR reads with MiXCR. The data contain more than 10,000 distinct CDR3 sequences, under 55% of them singletons. Sequencing was done on a sample of CD4+ T cells from blood, cultured in vitro. The TCR sequence derives from a human donor who had recovered from COVID-19.

The CDR3 is CSARDALGEKLFF. DNA for the CDR3: TGCAGTGCCAGGGACGCCCTTGGTGAAAAACTGTTTTTT. The chain joins TRBV20-1 to TRBJ1-4; possibly TRBD1 for D (5 bases). Germline CDR1 reads DFQATT; CDR2 reads SNEGSKA (reference sequence). CDR3 length: 13 residues. The germline V and J ends were trimmed by 6 bases and 7 bases, with 15 bases remaining between them.